The clone carrying this TCR beta chain was found once. The data belong to a study of blood T cell repertoires in COVID-19. The assay was immunoSEQ multiplex PCR, and TCRdb's table has in-frame clones only and misses some. Of fewer than 250,000 clones detected, about 90% appear once; the ten largest clones hold approximately 1.2%. Trimming removed 6 bases from V and 0 bases from J, with 8 bases in between. This CDR3 is 13 amino acids long. Germline V gene sequence: CDR1 LNHDA, CDR2 SQIVND (reference sequence). The sequence came from a man aged 25-45 years with acute or convalescent COVID-19. The chain combines TRBV19 with TRBJ1-1; D call uncertain. The sequenced sample consisted of peripheral blood. CDR3 DNA sequence: TGTGCCAGTAGGTCCATCATGAACACTGAAGCTTTCTTT. Translation gives CASRSIMNTEAFF.